This TCR beta chain was identified in a study of T cell responses to AZD1222 COVID-19 vaccine. Whole-study context: Second-dose schedules of about 4 or about 12 weeks were combined. Study results and caveats: Baseline antibody screening turned up just a handful of seropositive AZD1222 recipients. A mostly white British donor set with more females was recruited, and clonal diversity was possibly underestimated.

The CDR3 has 14 residues. CDR1 and CDR2 (germline): SGHVS, FNYEAQ. Trimming cost V 1 base and J 5 bases, with 11 bases left between them. The table came from immunoSEQ multiplex PCR; TCRdb's copy has only in-frame clones and leaves some out. In the table there are some 100,000 clones, about 87% of which are singletons. Note on this clone: Its antigen is unidentified.

The rearrangement joins TRBV7-6 to TRBJ2-5, with unresolved D. This receptor was identified in an adult in good health. Sample: peripheral blood, taken on day 0 of AZD1222 vaccination. The CDR3 here is CASSLVSMGETQYF. DNA for the CDR3: TGTGCCAGCAGCTTAGTATCCATGGGGGAGACCCAGTACTTC.